A single sample gave rise to the 16 T cell receptor beta chains below, sequenced in a study of identical twins. TCRdb reanalysed the 5' RACE reads using MiXCR and keeps one entry per CDR3 protein. The sample holds about 530,000 distinct CDR3 sequences; approximately 20% are singletons and the top ten take approximately 0.52%. This sample was also put to use in a study of yellow fever vaccine responses in identical twins.

The sequencing input was CD4+ T cells sorted from blood. The receptors originated from a woman under 30 in good health.

This clonotype has a handful of counts. V gene TRBV5-1 combines with J gene TRBJ2-1, with D perhaps matching TRBD2 (6 bases). Germline V lookup: CDR1 SGHRS, CDR2 YFSETQ. V lost 7 bases and J lost 5, with 19 bases in between. This CDR3 is 15 amino acids long. The CDR3 DNA sequence: TGCGCCAGCGCCAGATGGGCTAGCGCCCACAATGAGCAGTTCTTC. Protein: CASARWASAHNEQFF.

V usage is TRBV12-3 or TRBV12-4 and J usage is TRBJ1-1; perhaps TRBD1 as D (5 bases). The CDR3 loop spans 14 amino acids. Trimming left V 7 bases short and J 1 base short, with 13 bases between. The CDR3 loop is CASTPGAKNTEAFF. DNA of the CDR3: TGTGCCAGCACGCCTGGGGCTAAGAACACTGAAGCTTTCTTT.

The chain is built from TRBV20-1 and TRBJ2-3, with 8 bases identical to TRBD1. The CDR3 runs 14 residues. V shed 5 bases, J shed 6 bases, and the junction held 10 bases outside the gene matches. Germline CDR1 reads DFQATT; CDR2 reads SNEGSKA (reference sequence). The CDR3 protein is CSAPGGAGGDTQYF. The CDR3 region has the DNA TGCAGTGCTCCAGGGGGCGCGGGTGGGGATACGCAGTATTTT.

This clonotype was seen only a few times. The chain uses TRBV2 and TRBJ2-3, with a weak D call TRBD1 (5 bases). Trimming took 4 bases from V and 2 from J, leaving 13 bases between them. Germline V lookup: CDR1 SNHLY, CDR2 FYNNEI. The length of the CDR3 is 15 residues. CDR3 sequence: CASSVEGADTDTQYF. DNA of the CDR3: TGTGCCAGCAGTGTCGAAGGGGCTGACACAGATACGCAGTATTTT.

V usage is TRBV7-2 and J usage is TRBJ2-1, with 8 bases that match TRBD1. Looked up from germline, CDR1 is SGHTA and CDR2 is FQGNSA. CDR3 size: 14 residues. J lost 9 bases, V lost 5 bases, and 9 bases had no gene match. CDR3 sequence reads: CASSPGGSLSEQFF. CDR3 in DNA: TGTGCCAGCAGCCCAGGGGGCTCTCTGAGTGAGCAGTTCTTC.

The chain couples TRBV19 to TRBJ1-4; TRBD1 matches 9 bases. Looked up from germline, CDR1 is LNHDA and CDR2 is SQIVND (reference sequence). CDR3 length equals 17 residues. The V gene end was trimmed by 3 bases and the J gene end by 3 bases; junction bases not matched to a gene: 8. CDR3 coding DNA: TGTGCCAGTAGTATTCCGGGACAGGGTTTATCTAATGAAAAACTGTTTTTT. Translated, it gives CASSIPGQGLSNEKLFF.

This clonotype was counted ten times or more. V is TRBV28 and J is TRBJ2-1; D is unresolved. The CDR3 has 11 amino acids. Germline V CDR1 and CDR2: MDHEN, SYDVKM. Trimming left V 10 bases short and J 6 bases short, with 10 bases between. The CDR3 is CATVGINEQFF. DNA of the CDR3: TGTGCCACCGTGGGTATCAATGAGCAGTTCTTC.

This clonotype was detected a few times. V usage is TRBV12-3 or TRBV12-4 and J usage is TRBJ2-2; the match to TRBD1 covers 8 bases. Trimming cost V 6 bases and J 6 bases; bases outside gene matches: 3. CDR3 length: 13 amino acids. The CDR3 is CASRMTGAGELFF. The CDR3 bases are TGTGCCAGCAGAATGACAGGGGCCGGGGAGCTGTTTTTT.

The rearrangement joins TRBV5-5 to TRBJ2-3; D is ambiguous. V lost 0 bases and J 3 bases, leaving 8 bases between the germline ends. CDR1 is SGHKS and CDR2 is YYEKEE in the germline V gene (reference sequence). The CDR3 runs 14 residues. The CDR3 DNA is TGTGCCAGCAGCTTGGCCCCAAAGACAGATACGCAGTATTTT. This encodes CASSLAPKTDTQYF.

J is TRBJ1-2 and V is TRBV29-1; D possibly corresponds to TRBD1 (5 bases). This CDR3 comprises 14 residues. Germline V gives CDR1 SQVTM, CDR2 ANQGSEA. The V end lost 0 bases, the J end lost 4 bases, and 12 bases lay between the germline ends. Written as DNA, the CDR3 is TGCAGCGTTGAAGATCTGAACAGGCTCTATGGCTACACCTTC. Amino acids: CSVEDLNRLYGYTF.

This chain links TRBV12-3 or TRBV12-4 with TRBJ2-5, with D unclear. The CDR3 has 15 residues. V was cut by 3 bases and J by 5 bases, with 16 bases left in between. Here the CDR3 reads CASSFRRVAEETQYF. In DNA, the CDR3 is TGTGCCAGCAGTTTTCGTCGGGTAGCCGAGGAGACCCAGTACTTC.

Only a few counts were recorded for this clonotype. V usage is TRBV12-3 or TRBV12-4 and J usage is TRBJ2-2; D gene unclear. The CDR3 extends over 12 amino acids. V was pared by 6 bases and J by 3 bases, with 5 bases between. The CDR3 loop is CASRSYTGELFF. The CDR3 nucleotides read TGTGCCAGCAGGTCATACACCGGGGAGCTGTTTTTT.

This clonotype was observed a handful of times. This sequence joins TRBV4-1 and TRBJ2-2; weak D call: TRBD2 (6 bases). Trimming removed 0 bases from V and 8 bases from J, with 13 bases in between. Germline V lookup: CDR1 MGHRA, CDR2 YSYEKL. The CDR3 has 15 residues. CDR3 sequence reads: CASSQERTTRGELFF. The CDR3, as DNA: TGCGCCAGCAGCCAAGAGAGGACTACCAGAGGGGAGCTGTTTTTT.

The J gene is TRBJ2-5, the V gene TRBV20-1; TRBD2 is a possible D gene (6 bases). CDR1 and CDR2 (germline): DFQATT, SNEGSKA (reference sequence). V lost 0 bases and J lost 5, with 16 bases in between. The length of the CDR3 is 15 residues. The CDR3 nucleotides are TGCAGTGCTAGAGATCCGCGCGGGGCGGCCGAGACCCAGTACTTC. Translation gives CSARDPRGAAETQYF.

The rearrangement uses TRBV20-1 and TRBJ2-3; possible D gene TRBD2, 5 bases. The germline V gene encodes CDR1 DFQATT and CDR2 SNEGSKA (reference sequence). Deletions cut 2 bases from V and 0 bases from J, with 12 bases between. The CDR3 has 15 amino acids. CDR3 sequence reads: CSARRLAASTDTQYF. The CDR3 DNA follows: TGCAGTGCTAGACGGCTAGCCGCTAGCACAGATACGCAGTATTTT.

The rearrangement uses TRBV4-1 and TRBJ2-1; the match to TRBD2 covers 10 bases. In germline, CDR1 is MGHRA, CDR2 YSYEKL. This CDR3 has 18 residues. V shed 4 bases, J shed 2 bases, and the junction held 11 bases outside the gene matches. CDR3 region: CASSLATRAGGTYNEQFF. DNA for the CDR3: TGCGCCAGCAGCCTCGCTACGCGAGCGGGAGGGACCTACAATGAGCAGTTCTTC.